This TCR beta chain was sequenced in a study of T cell repertoires in cytomegalovirus infection. About the study: Recently identified HLA-C-restricted CMV epitopes were among the peptides used. Public TCR beta signatures indicated both CMV infection and matching HLA type. Whole-study results and caveats: In two of eight donors, the top clonotype was HLA-C-restricted CMV-specific. Cumulative frequency (of public TCR beta family members) identified carriers of CMV plus the relevant HLA.

Concerning this clonotype itself: Its antigen is undetermined.

Trimming shortened V by 4 bases and J by 2 bases, and 18 bases separated the two germline ends. The CDR3 totals 18 residues. The germline V gene has CDR1 SEHNR and CDR2 FQNEAQ (reference sequence). TCRdb fed the reads into MiXCR, producing one record per CDR3 protein. In the table there are about 920,000 distinct CDR3 sequences, around 31% of which are singletons. The material was cultured CD8+ T cells from PBMCs, obtained from culture after CMV antigen stimulation. This sequence joins TRBV7-9 and TRBJ2-6; either TRBD1 or TRBD2 may supply D (5 bases each). The clonotype comes from a human donor in good health (CMV status not recorded). Some clones in this sample may be carry-over from other donors' samples. The CDR3 loop is CASSSGDGLGPGANVLTF. CDR3 coding DNA: TGTGCCAGCAGCTCCGGGGACGGCCTAGGCCCTGGGGCCAACGTCCTGACTTTC.